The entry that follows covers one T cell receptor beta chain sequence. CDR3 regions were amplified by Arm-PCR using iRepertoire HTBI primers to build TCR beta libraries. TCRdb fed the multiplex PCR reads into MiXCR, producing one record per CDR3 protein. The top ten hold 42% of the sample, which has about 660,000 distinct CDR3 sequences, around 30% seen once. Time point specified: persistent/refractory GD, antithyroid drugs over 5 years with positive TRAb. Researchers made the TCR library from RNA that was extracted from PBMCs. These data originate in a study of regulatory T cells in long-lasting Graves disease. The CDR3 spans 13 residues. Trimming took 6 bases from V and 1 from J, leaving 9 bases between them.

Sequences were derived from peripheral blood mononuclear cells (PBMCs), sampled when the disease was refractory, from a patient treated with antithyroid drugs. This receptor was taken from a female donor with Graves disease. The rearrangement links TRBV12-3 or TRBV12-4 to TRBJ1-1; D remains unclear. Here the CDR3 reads CASSRYPNTEAFF. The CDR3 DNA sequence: TGTGCCAGCAGCCGTTACCCGAACACTGAAGCTTTCTTT.